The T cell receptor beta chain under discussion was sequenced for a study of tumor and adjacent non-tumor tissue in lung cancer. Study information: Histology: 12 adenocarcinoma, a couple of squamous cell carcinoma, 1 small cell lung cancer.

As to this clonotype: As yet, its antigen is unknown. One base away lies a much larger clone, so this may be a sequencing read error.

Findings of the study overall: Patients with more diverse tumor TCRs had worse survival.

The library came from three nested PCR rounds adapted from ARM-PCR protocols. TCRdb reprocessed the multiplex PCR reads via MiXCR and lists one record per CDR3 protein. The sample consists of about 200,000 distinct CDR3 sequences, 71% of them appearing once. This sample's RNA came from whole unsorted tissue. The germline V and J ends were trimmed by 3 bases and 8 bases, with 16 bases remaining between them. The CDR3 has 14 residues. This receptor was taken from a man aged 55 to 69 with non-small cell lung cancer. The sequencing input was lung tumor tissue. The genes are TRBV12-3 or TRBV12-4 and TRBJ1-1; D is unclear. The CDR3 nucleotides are TGTGCCAGCAGTTTTTTCGGCGCTGAGGAGGAAGCTTTCTTT. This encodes CASSFFGAEEEAFF.